This T cell receptor beta chain derives from a study of human T cells and chemical hapten exposure. This CDR3 is built from 13 residues. With 2 bases removed from V and 9 bases from J, the gap between germline ends came to 11 bases. Time point described: patch test 3, about 24 weeks after DPC sensitization. Treatment here: therapeutic diphenylcyclopropenone sensitization with weekly scalp DPC. Original methodology: Counts of TCRs in each sample centred on a median of approximately 100,000 and extended from about 24,000 to 680,000. In TCRdb, the RACE reads were re-called with MiXCR into one record per CDR3 protein. TCRdb, not the authors, supplied the V and J calls. The table lists around 200,000 distinct CDR3 sequences, about 25% of them singletons, with roughly 2.4% in the top ten.

The clonotype comes from a woman aged 35 to 49 with alopecia areata. Some clones in this sample may be carry-over from other donors' samples. Sequencing used whole blood, obtained in connection with sensitization to the hapten diphenylcyclopropenone (DPC). The chain uses TRBV12-3 or TRBV12-4 and TRBJ1-5, with unresolved D. The chain's CDR3 is CASSLNRDTPQHF. CDR3 sequence (DNA): TGTGCCAGCAGTTTAAACCGCGATACGCCCCAGCATTTT.